The 19 T cell receptor beta chains below come from one sample, sequenced in a study of T-cell memory formation after mild COVID-19. One entry per CDR3 protein, called by TCRdb with MiXCR from the 5' RACE reads. The table has about 170,000 distinct CDR3 sequences, 10% to 15% seen once; the top ten hold approximately 3.3%. Sequencing was carried out using PBMCs or a T cell subset sorted from them (not recorded which). These receptors originate from a man between 18 and 29 years old who had mild COVID-19 (a few samples of this study predate the infection). Cell type and time point are not known.

This clonotype was observed at least ten times. J is TRBJ2-3 and V is TRBV7-3; D remains unclear. The length of the CDR3 is 14 residues. Per the germline V gene, CDR1 is SGHTA and CDR2 is FQGTGA. The ends were cut back, 1 base at V and 4 bases at J, with 9 bases in the middle. CDR3 coding DNA: TGTGCCAGCAGCTTAAACCCCGTTGCAGATACGCAGTATTTT. Encoded protein: CASSLNPVADTQYF. The full variable domain, its missing parts supplied by reference TRBV7-3 and TRBJ2-3, is GAGVSQTPSNKVTEKGKYVELRCDPISGHTALYWYRQSLGQGPEFLIYFQGTGAADDSGLPNDRFFAVRPEGSVSTLKIQRTERGDSAVYLCASSLNPVADTQYFGPGTRLTVL.

The genes are TRBV12-3 or TRBV12-4 and TRBJ2-3; 11 bases agree with TRBD2. This CDR3 has 16 amino acids. V shed 5 bases and J 3 bases; nucleotides not matched to a gene: 7. The CDR3 nucleotides are TGTGCCAGCAGTCCCGGGACTAGCGGCATTACAGATACGCAGTATTTT. Its protein product is CASSPGTSGITDTQYF.

The chain links TRBV20-1 to TRBJ1-5; D possibly corresponds to TRBD1 (5 bases). Germline V gene lookup returns CDR1 DFQATT and CDR2 SNEGSKA (reference sequence). The CDR3 has 12 residues. V was trimmed by 0 bases and J by 6 bases, leaving 6 bases between them. CDR3 nucleotide sequence: TGCAGTGCTAGAGAGGGGGGTCAGCCCCAGCATTTT. As protein: CSAREGGQPQHF.

The chain joins TRBV30 to TRBJ1-1; no reliable D call. Germline assignment: CDR1 GTSNPN and CDR2 SVGIG (reference sequence). V gave up 5 bases and J gave up 0 bases, with 7 bases separating them. The CDR3 extends over 12 amino acids. DNA for the CDR3: TGTGCCTGGCAGGTATTGAACACTGAAGCTTTCTTT. Translation: CAWQVLNTEAFF. The full variable domain, completed using reference TRBV30 and TRBJ1-1, is SQTIHQWPATLVQPVGSPLSLECTVEGTSNPNLYWYRQAAGRGLQLLFYSVGIGQISSEVPQNLSASRPQDRQFILSSKKLLLSDSGFYLCAWQVLNTEAFFGQGTRLTVV.

This clonotype occurred many times. The rearrangement joins TRBV4-3 to TRBJ2-7; D remains ambiguous. Germline loops: CDR1 LGHNA, CDR2 YSLEER. Between the trimmed V and J ends, which lost 1 base and 3 bases, there was a span of 25 bases. The CDR3 spans 19 residues. The CDR3 DNA follows: TGCGCCAGCAGCCAAGCAGTCGACGTTTTGGGTCCAAGAGACTACGAGCAGTACGTC. Its protein product is CASSQAVDVLGPRDYEQYV.

The chain is built from TRBV6-5 and TRBJ2-3; 9 bases fit TRBD2. Trimming at V came to 10 bases and at J to 6 bases, leaving 11 bases not matched to a gene. This CDR3 comprises 14 residues. CDR1 is MNHEY and CDR2 is SVGAGI in the germline V gene. CDR3 in DNA: TGTGCCACAAAGAGCGGGGGGAACCTGGATACGCAGTATTTT. Translation gives CATKSGGNLDTQYF.

This clonotype has only a few counts. V and J are TRBV4-3 and TRBJ1-1; maybe TRBD1 (5 bases). The CDR3 covers 14 residues. Germline V gene data show CDR1 as LGHNA and CDR2 as YSLEER. The V end lost 4 bases, the J end lost 4 bases, and 13 bases lay between the germline ends. The CDR3 bases are TGCGCCAGCAGCCCGGGGGTGTGGGTCACTGAAGCTTTCTTT. It specifies CASSPGVWVTEAFF.

This clonotype was recorded a few times. This chain connects TRBV30 to TRBJ1-5; no clear D gene. The germline gives CDR1 GTSNPN, CDR2 SVGIG (reference sequence). The CDR3 length is 14 residues. V was shortened by 2 bases and J by 0 bases, with 8 bases between the two germline ends. The CDR3 bases are TGTGCCTGGAGTACGGGGTTTAGCAATCAGCCCCAGCATTTT. Encoded protein: CAWSTGFSNQPQHF.

The rearrangement links TRBV30 to TRBJ1-1, with 7 bases fitting TRBD1. CDR1 is GTSNPN and CDR2 is SVGIG in the germline V gene (reference sequence). The length of the CDR3 is 12 residues. V shed 3 bases and J 9 bases; nucleotides not matched to a gene: 7. CDR3: CAWSAQGGKAFF. CDR3 in DNA: TGTGCCTGGAGCGCGCAGGGGGGAAAAGCTTTCTTT.

This clonotype was observed a single time. The chain uses TRBV5-1 and TRBJ2-7, with TRBD2 matching over 11 bases. This CDR3 contains 17 residues. V dropped 0 bases and J dropped 7; count of bases not matched to a gene: 12. Germline loops: CDR1 SGHRS, CDR2 YFSETQ. The CDR3 here is CASSLVGVGLAGGEQYF. CDR3 nucleotide sequence: TGCGCCAGCAGCTTGGTTGGGGTTGGGCTAGCGGGGGGAGAGCAGTACTTC.

This chain joins TRBV18 and TRBJ2-3; no clear D gene. Trimming pared 3 bases from V and 1 base from J, leaving 5 bases between. This CDR3 has 13 residues. Germline CDR1 is KGHSH and CDR2 is LQKENI. The CDR3 region is CASSPLGTDTQYF. The DNA for the CDR3 is TGTGCCAGCTCACCTCTAGGCACAGATACGCAGTATTTT.

This chain connects TRBV12-3 or TRBV12-4 to TRBJ2-2; no clear D. This CDR3 comprises 12 residues. Trimming took 5 bases from V and 6 from J, leaving 7 bases between them. CDR3 loop: CASSVYPGELFF. The DNA of the CDR3 is TGTGCCAGCAGTGTATACCCCGGGGAGCTGTTTTTT.

The rearrangement joins TRBV7-3 to TRBJ2-7, with a possible D match to TRBD1 (7 bases). CDR3 size: 16 residues. Deletions cut 1 base from V and 3 bases from J, with 16 bases between. The germline CDR1 and CDR2 sequences are SGHTA and FQGTGA. The CDR3 spells CASSLIVPGGFYEQYV. The CDR3 bases are TGTGCCAGCAGCTTAATCGTCCCAGGGGGGTTCTACGAGCAGTACGTC.

This chain joins TRBV29-1 and TRBJ1-5, with D possibly TRBD1 on 6 matching bases. V shed 7 bases and J shed 9 bases, with 19 bases lying between them. The germline gives CDR1 SQVTM, CDR2 ANQGSEA. The CDR3 is 13 residues long. This chain's CDR3 is CSGTQGSEGPQHF. Here the CDR3 DNA reads TGCAGCGGTACCCAGGGGTCGGAGGGGCCCCAGCATTTT.

The chain links TRBV4-2 to TRBJ2-3, with 7 positions matching TRBD1. V shed 0 bases and J 2 bases; nucleotides not matched to a gene: 14. The CDR3 covers 19 residues. Germline V CDR1 and CDR2: LGHNA, YNFKEQ. The CDR3 region is CASSQERGHNGGLTDTQYF. Written as DNA, the CDR3 is TGTGCCAGCAGCCAAGAAAGGGGGCATAACGGAGGCCTCACAGATACGCAGTATTTT.

A few counts support this clonotype. The chain couples TRBV3-1 to TRBJ2-2; a weak D match, TRBD2 (5 bases). Trimming removed 1 base at V and 6 bases at J, with 15 bases between. The CDR3 extends over 16 amino acids. CDR1 LGHDT and CDR2 YNNKEL come from the germline V gene (reference sequence). The CDR3 loop reads CASSQGGLSTAGELFF. The CDR3 coding sequence is TGTGCCAGCAGCCAAGGAGGGCTTTCCACGGCCGGGGAGCTGTTTTTT.

This clonotype was seen only once. A read error may account for a junction end that differs from germline. This sequence joins TRBV3-1 and TRBJ1-1; D not certain. CDR3 length equals 13 residues. Germline values: CDR1 LGHDT, CDR2 YNNKEL (reference sequence). CDR3 coding DNA: TGTGCCAGCGGCCAAGATTCATCAAGTTCAGCTTTCTTT. Protein product: CASGQDSSSSAFF.

The CDR3 DNA follows: TGTGCCAGCAGCGTAGCTCCACTGGATACGCAGTATTTT. It is translated as CASSVAPLDTQYF. This chain joins TRBV9 and TRBJ2-3, with unresolved D. The CDR3 is made up of 13 amino acids. Trimming removed 0 bases from V and 6 bases from J, with 8 bases in between. From germline, CDR1 is SGDLS and CDR2 YYNGEE.

This chain links TRBV4-1 with TRBJ1-1, with no clear D. V shed 3 bases and J shed 11 bases, with 22 bases lying between them. The CDR3 is 15 residues long. Looked up from germline, CDR1 is MGHRA and CDR2 is YSYEKL. The DNA for the CDR3 is TGCGCCAGCAGCCAGGAGACCGGCCAGCCGGGGTTCGCTTTCTTT. Residues: CASSQETGQPGFAFF.